The source of this TCR beta chain is a study of T cell repertoires in ileal Crohn's disease. This CDR3 contains 14 residues. Germline trimming cut 4 bases from V and 5 bases from J; bases unmatched to any gene: 8. Looked up from germline, CDR1 is SGHRS and CDR2 is YFSETQ. Time point indicated: neoterminal ileum biopsy at postoperative endoscopy, about 6 months after surgery. General observations from the study: Clonal expansions were more frequent in active smokers than non-smokers at surgery.

As for this clone: What it binds is not known.

Generated by immunoSEQ multiplex PCR, the TCRdb table keeps only in-frame clones and is missing some. The sample shows about 12,000 clones, approximately 78% of them seen only once. This clonotype was sampled from an adult with Crohn's disease. Material for sequencing was ileal tissue. The rearrangement uses TRBV5-1 and TRBJ2-7; 8 bases agree with TRBD1. The CDR3 nucleotides read TGCGCCAGCAGCCCTACAGGGGGGAGCGACGAGCAGTACTTC. The encoded protein is CASSPTGGSDEQYF.